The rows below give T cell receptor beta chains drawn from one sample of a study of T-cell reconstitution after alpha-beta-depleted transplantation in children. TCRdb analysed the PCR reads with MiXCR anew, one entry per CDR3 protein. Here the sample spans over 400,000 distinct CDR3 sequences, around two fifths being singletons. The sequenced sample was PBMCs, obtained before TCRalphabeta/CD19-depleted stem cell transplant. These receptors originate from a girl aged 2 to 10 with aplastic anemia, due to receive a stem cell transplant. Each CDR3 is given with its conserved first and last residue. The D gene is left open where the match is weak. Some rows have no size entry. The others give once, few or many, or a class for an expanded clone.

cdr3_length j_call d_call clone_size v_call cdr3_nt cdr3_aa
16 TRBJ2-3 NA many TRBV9 TGTGCCAGCAGCGTAGGATCCAGGTCTAGCACAGATACGCAGTATTTT CASSVGSRSSTDTQYF
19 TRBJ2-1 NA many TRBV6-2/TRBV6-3 TGTGCCAGCAGTTACGAGTTAGCCTCGGACGCCAGCTCCTACAATGAGCAGTTCTTC CASSYELASDASSYNEQFF
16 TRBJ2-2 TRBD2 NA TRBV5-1 TGCGCCAGCAGCTTAAAGCGGGAGCCGGACACCGGGGAGCTGTTTTTT CASSLKREPDTGELFF
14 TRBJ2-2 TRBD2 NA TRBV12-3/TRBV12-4 TGTGCCAGCAGTGCGCGGGGGTATTCCGGGGAGCTGTTTTTT CASSARGYSGELFF
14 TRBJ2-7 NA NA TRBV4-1 TGCGCCAGCAGCCAAGGGGGAGGACCTTACGAGCAGTACTTC CASSQGGGPYEQYF
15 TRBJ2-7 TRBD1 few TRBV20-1 TGCAGTGCTTTCAGAACCGGGACAGGGGGCTACGAGCAGTACTTC CSAFRTGTGGYEQYF
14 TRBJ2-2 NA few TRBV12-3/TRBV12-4 TGTGCCAGCAATCTAGCGTCGAACACCGGGGAGCTGTTTTTT CASNLASNTGELFF
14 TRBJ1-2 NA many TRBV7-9 TGTGCCAGCAGCTTAGACGGTGGAATCTATGGCTACACCTTC CASSLDGGIYGYTF
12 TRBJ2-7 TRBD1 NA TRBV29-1 TGCAGCGTTGGAGGACAGGGGGCGAGTCGGCACTTC CSVGGQGASRHF
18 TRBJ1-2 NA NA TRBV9 TGTGCCAGCAGCGTGGTAAAAACAGGGACCCTACTCCCGTATGGCTACACCTTC CASSVVKTGTLLPYGYTF
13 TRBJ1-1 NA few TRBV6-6 TGTGCCTCCACGACAGCTCTGAACACTGAAGCTTTCTTT CASTTALNTEAFF
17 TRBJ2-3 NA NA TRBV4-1 TGCGCCAGCAGCCCCCACGTGGGGGGACCCAACACAGATACGCAGTATTTT CASSPHVGGPNTDTQYF
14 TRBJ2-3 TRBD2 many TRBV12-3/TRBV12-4 TGTGCCAGCAGTGATAGCGGGAGGACAGATACGCAGTATTTT CASSDSGRTDTQYF
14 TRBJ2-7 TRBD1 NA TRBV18 TGTGCCAGCTCACCAGTGGGACAGATATACGAGCAGTACTTC CASSPVGQIYEQYF
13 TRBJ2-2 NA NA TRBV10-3 TGTGCCATCAGGGGGACGAACACCGGGGAGCTGTTTTTT CAIRGTNTGELFF
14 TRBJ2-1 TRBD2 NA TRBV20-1 TGCAGTGCCCCGCCAGCGGGGGGCCGGAATGAGCAGTTCTTC CSAPPAGGRNEQFF
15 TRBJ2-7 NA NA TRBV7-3 TGTGCCAGCAGCTTAAGTCTGGGACTGCGGTGCGAGCAGTACTTC CASSLSLGLRCEQYF
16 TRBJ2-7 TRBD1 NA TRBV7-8 TGTGCCAGCAGCTTAGTCCGGGGACAGGGAATCGCCGAGCAGTACTTC CASSLVRGQGIAEQYF
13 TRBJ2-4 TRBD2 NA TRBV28 TGTGCCAGCAGTTTAAGCGGGGGGGACATTCAGTACTTC CASSLSGGDIQYF
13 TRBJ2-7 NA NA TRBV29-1 TGCAGCGTGGGTAGGGGGGGCTCCTACGAGCAGTACTTC CSVGRGGSYEQYF
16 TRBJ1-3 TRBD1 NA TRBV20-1 TGCAGTGCTAGAGCCGACAGGGGGCTATCTGGAAACACCATATATTTT CSARADRGLSGNTIYF
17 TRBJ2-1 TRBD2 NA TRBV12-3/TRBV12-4 TGTGCCAGCAGTTTCCCTGTGGGACTAGCGGGGGGCAATGAGCAGTTCTTC CASSFPVGLAGGNEQFF
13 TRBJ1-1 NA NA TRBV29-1 TGCAGCGTCCGAGGAGGGGGAGGCACTGAAGCTTTCTTT CSVRGGGGTEAFF
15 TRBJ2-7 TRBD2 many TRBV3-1 TGTGCCAGCAGCCAATTGAGCGGGAGTCCGTACGAGCAGTACTTC CASSQLSGSPYEQYF